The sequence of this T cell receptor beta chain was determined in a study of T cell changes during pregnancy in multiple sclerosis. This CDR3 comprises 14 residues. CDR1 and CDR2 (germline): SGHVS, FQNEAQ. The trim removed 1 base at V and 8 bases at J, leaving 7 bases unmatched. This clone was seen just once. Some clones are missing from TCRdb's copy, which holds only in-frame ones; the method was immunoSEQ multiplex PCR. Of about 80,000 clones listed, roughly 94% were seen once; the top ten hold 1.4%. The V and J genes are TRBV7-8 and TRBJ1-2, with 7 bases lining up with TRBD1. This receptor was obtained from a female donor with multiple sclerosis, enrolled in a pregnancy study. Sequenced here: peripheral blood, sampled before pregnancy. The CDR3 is CASSLDRQGGGYTF. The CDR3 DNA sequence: TGTGCCAGCAGCTTAGACCGCCAGGGGGGCGGCTACACCTTC.